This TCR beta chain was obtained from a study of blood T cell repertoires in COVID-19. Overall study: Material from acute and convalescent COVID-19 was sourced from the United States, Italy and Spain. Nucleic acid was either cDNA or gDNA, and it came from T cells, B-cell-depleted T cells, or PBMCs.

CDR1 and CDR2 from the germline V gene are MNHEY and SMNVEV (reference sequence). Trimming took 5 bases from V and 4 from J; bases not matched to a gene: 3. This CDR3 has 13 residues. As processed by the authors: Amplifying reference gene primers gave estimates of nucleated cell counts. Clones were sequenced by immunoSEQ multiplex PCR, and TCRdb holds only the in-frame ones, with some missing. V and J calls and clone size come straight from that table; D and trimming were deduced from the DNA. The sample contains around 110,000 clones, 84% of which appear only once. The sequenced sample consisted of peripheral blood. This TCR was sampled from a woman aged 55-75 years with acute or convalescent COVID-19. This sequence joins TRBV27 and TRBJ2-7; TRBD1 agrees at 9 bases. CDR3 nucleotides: TGTGCCAGCAGTGTGGACAGGGGTTACGAGCAGTACTTC. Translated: CASSVDRGYEQYF.